Listed here are 28 T cell receptor beta chains from one sample, sequenced in a study of CD8 T cells in ankylosing spondylitis. Whole-study results and caveats: A TCR beta motif of fewer than ten highly homologous variants seemed to mark ankylosing spondylitis blood.

TCRdb fed the 5' RACE reads into MiXCR, producing one record per CDR3 protein. The sample consists of 100,000 or so distinct CDR3 sequences, roughly 9% of them appearing once. The antigens of these receptors remain unknown. Sequencing was performed on blood, either unsorted or a sorted T cell fraction (not recorded which). These TCRs come from a male donor with ankylosing spondylitis.

This clonotype was detected many times. The chain employs TRBV12-3 or TRBV12-4 and TRBJ2-7; unclear D gene. The CDR3 is 11 amino acids. Trimming removed 5 bases at V and 5 bases at J, with 7 bases between. The CDR3 sequence: CASSPSHEQYF. The CDR3 DNA reads as TGTGCCAGCAGTCCGAGCCACGAGCAGTACTTC.

There are many counts of this clonotype. The chain couples TRBV7-2 to TRBJ2-1; 13 bases map to TRBD2. V lost 4 bases to trimming and J lost 8 bases; unmatched junction nucleotides: 11. The V gene's germline CDR1 is SGHTA and CDR2 FQGNSA. This CDR3 has 17 amino acids. The CDR3 DNA follows: TGTGCCAGCAGCTCAATCATTTCTGGACTAGCGGGAGATGAGCAGTTCTTC. Translated: CASSSIISGLAGDEQFF.

This clonotype came up many times. This chain uses TRBV11-2 with TRBJ2-7; 8 bases agree with TRBD1. This CDR3 is built from 15 residues. Germline V gene sequence: CDR1 SGHAT, CDR2 FQNNGV. The trim removed 1 base at V and 4 bases at J, leaving 6 bases unmatched. The CDR3 region has the DNA TGTGCCAGCAGCTTAGGACAGGGGATAGGGTACGAGCAGTACTTC. It translates to CASSLGQGIGYEQYF.

This clonotype has ten or more counts. The CDR3, as DNA: TGCGCCAGCAGCTGGGACGGAACCTACGAGCAGTACGTC. This gives the protein CASSWDGTYEQYV. The chain employs TRBV5-1 and TRBJ2-7; D is perhaps TRBD1 or TRBD2 (5 bases each). The CDR3 totals 13 residues. V was shortened by 3 bases and J by 2 bases, with 9 bases between the two germline ends. Germline V gene sequence: CDR1 SGHRS, CDR2 YFSETQ.

This clonotype was detected many times. The chain links TRBV5-1 to TRBJ2-5; 7 nucleotides agree with TRBD2. In germline, CDR1 is SGHRS, CDR2 YFSETQ. The CDR3 consists of 17 residues. Losses at the gene ends were 1 base for V and 7 bases for J; bases not matched to a gene: 16. CDR3 nucleotide sequence: TGCGCCAGCAGCTTGTCGCCTAGCGGATTGGGAGAGGGGACCCAGTACTTC. Translated: CASSLSPSGLGEGTQYF. The complete variable domain, with remaining parts taken from reference TRBV5-1 and TRBJ2-5, reads KAGVTQTPRYLIKTRGQQVTLSCSPISGHRSVSWYQQTPGQGLQFLFEYFSETQRNKGNFPGRFSGRQFSNSRSEMNVSTLELGDSALYLCASSLSPSGLGEGTQYFGPGTRLLVL.

This clonotype appeared many times. This chain joins TRBV29-1 and TRBJ1-2; D might be TRBD1 (5 bases). This CDR3 region has 13 residues. Germline CDR1 is SQVTM and CDR2 is ANQGSEA. V was cut by 6 bases and J by 0 bases, with 11 bases left in between. The CDR3 DNA follows: TGCAGCGTGGCCGACAGAACTAACTATGGCTACACCTTC. This translates into CSVADRTNYGYTF.

This clonotype has at least ten counts. The gene calls are TRBV12-3 or TRBV12-4 and TRBJ2-5, with 14 bases aligning to TRBD2. The CDR3 has 15 amino acids. Trimming cost V 5 bases and J 5 bases; bases outside gene matches: 4. CDR3 loop: CASSLGLAGGETQYF. The CDR3 coding sequence is TGTGCCAGCAGTCTCGGACTAGCGGGAGGCGAGACCCAGTACTTC.

This clonotype was recorded a few times. The V and J genes are TRBV12-3 or TRBV12-4 and TRBJ1-1; D gene ambiguous. The CDR3 consists of 12 residues. Trimming stripped 5 bases from V and 11 bases from J, with 15 bases between. The CDR3 DNA reads TGTGCCAGCAGTCTTAGCCGGGATCCCGCTTTCTTT. Amino acids: CASSLSRDPAFF.

The rearrangement links TRBV30 to TRBJ1-2; a weak D match, TRBD1 (5 bases). The V gene's germline CDR1 is GTSNPN and CDR2 SVGIG (reference sequence). This CDR3 is built from 12 residues. V dropped 5 bases and J dropped 4 bases, with 11 bases sitting between them. CDR3 loop: CAWETATYGYTF. The CDR3 DNA reads as TGTGCCTGGGAGACAGCCACCTATGGCTACACCTTC.

The J gene is TRBJ2-1, the V gene TRBV4-1; possible D gene TRBD2, 5 bases. The V end lost 3 bases, the J end lost 8 bases, and 20 bases lay between the germline ends. Germline lookup yields CDR1 MGHRA and CDR2 YSYEKL. The CDR3 is 16 amino acids. The CDR3 DNA is TGCGCCAGCAGCCACCTCACCTCTAGCACGGGCTATGAGCAGTTCTTC. This translates into CASSHLTSSTGYEQFF.

This clonotype has a count of ten or more. This likely comes from a read error, as the CDR3 has no conserved phenylalanine or tryptophan at its end. The chain recombines TRBV10-2 with TRBJ1-5; perhaps TRBD1 as D (5 bases). Germline CDR1 WSHSY, CDR2 SAAADI. Trimming cost V 4 bases and J 0 bases, with 10 bases left between them. CDR3 length: 15 residues. For the CDR3, the DNA is TGCGCCAGCAGTGCGGGGGACTTTAGCAATCAGCCCCAGCATTGT. It specifies CASSAGDFSNQPQHC.

The V call is TRBV12-3 or TRBV12-4, the J call TRBJ1-1; D gene uncertain. The CDR3 has 11 residues. V was clipped by 10 bases and J by 2 bases, with 8 bases between them. The CDR3 region has the DNA TGTGCCACCTCTGCTAACACTGAAGCTTTCTTT. It codes for CATSANTEAFF.

As to this clonotype: A read error may produce the germline difference seen at one junction end. This rearrangement joins TRBV20-1 to TRBJ2-7; D is perhaps TRBD2 (6 bases). CDR1 is DFQATT and CDR2 is SNEGSKA in the germline V gene (reference sequence). This CDR3 spans 16 amino acids. CDR3 sequence (DNA): TGCTGTGCTAGAGATGTTGAGGGTGCGATTGGGGGGGAGCAGTACTTC. Translation gives CCARDVEGAIGGEQYF.

This clonotype was recorded many times. The rearrangement joins TRBV20-1 to TRBJ2-7, with 12 bases fitting TRBD2. The V and J ends lost 6 bases and 7 bases, in that order; junction bases with no gene match: 10. CDR3 length equals 14 residues. The germline V gene encodes CDR1 DFQATT and CDR2 SNEGSKA (reference sequence). The CDR3: CSAQGLAGNREQYF. The CDR3 DNA follows: TGCAGTGCCCAAGGACTAGCGGGAAATCGGGAGCAGTACTTC.

The table lists this clonotype with many counts. The chain employs TRBV20-1 and TRBJ2-1; TRBD2 is a possible D gene (6 bases). V was clipped by 0 bases and J by 7 bases, with 16 bases between them. The CDR3 is 15 residues long. The germline V gene has CDR1 DFQATT and CDR2 SNEGSKA (reference sequence). The CDR3: CSARDPASDLNEQFF. In DNA, the CDR3 is TGCAGTGCTAGAGATCCGGCTAGCGATTTAAATGAGCAGTTCTTC.

The chain has TRBV7-8 and TRBJ1-1; tentative D call: TRBD1 (5 bases). The V and J ends lost 0 bases and 0 bases respectively, with 5 bases between them. This CDR3 region has 14 residues. Germline loops: CDR1 SGHVS, CDR2 FQNEAQ. DNA for the CDR3: TGTGCCAGCAGCTTAGCACAGGTGAACACTGAAGCTTTCTTT. Translated: CASSLAQVNTEAFF.

This clonotype was seen only a few times. This chain joins TRBV7-9 and TRBJ2-5; D is undetermined. Germline-derived CDR1 and CDR2 are SEHNR and FQNEAQ (reference sequence). Between the trimmed V and J ends, which lost 6 bases and 2 bases, there was a span of 13 bases. The CDR3 is made up of 14 amino acids. The CDR3: CASSPLGRQETQYF. DNA for the CDR3: TGTGCCAGCAGTCCCCTAGGCCGACAAGAGACCCAGTACTTC.

This clonotype showed up many times. The CDR3 spells CASSLAASGSSYNEQFF. The CDR3 coding sequence is TGCGCCAGCAGCTTGGCGGCTAGCGGCAGCTCCTACAATGAGCAGTTCTTC. The chain employs TRBV5-1 and TRBJ2-1; TRBD2 matches at 7 bases. The junction had 6 bases not matched to a gene; V was cut back by 0 bases and J by 0 bases. The germline gives CDR1 SGHRS, CDR2 YFSETQ. There are 17 residues in the CDR3.

This clonotype turned up a few times. The CDR3 coding sequence is TGCAGTGCTAGAGATGCGGCGAGCTCCTACGAGCAGTACGTC. Protein: CSARDAASSYEQYV. The chain recombines TRBV20-1 with TRBJ2-7; D is unclear. Germline V gene sequence: CDR1 DFQATT, CDR2 SNEGSKA (reference sequence). This CDR3 has 14 amino acids. V lost 0 bases and J lost 0, with 9 bases in between.

V and J are TRBV5-1 and TRBJ2-7, with TRBD1 as a possible D gene (6 bases). The CDR3 has 14 amino acids. The germline V gene encodes CDR1 SGHRS and CDR2 YFSETQ. Trimming shortened V by 0 bases and J by 1 base, and 8 bases separated the two germline ends. The CDR3, as DNA: TGCGCCAGCAGCTTGGAACAGGGTTCCTACGAGCAGTACTTC. This translates into CASSLEQGSYEQYF.

The chain employs TRBV11-2 and TRBJ2-2; D unresolved. Trimming cost V 7 bases and J 2 bases, with 14 bases left between them. The CDR3 is made up of 15 amino acids. CDR1 is SGHAT, CDR2 FQNNGV, per germline. The CDR3 DNA sequence: TGTGCCAGCAAGAGCTCGGAGATTAACACCGGGGAGCTGTTTTTT. Residues: CASKSSEINTGELFF.

This clonotype was seen at least ten times. The CDR3: CASTLGRGAEAFF. The CDR3 bases are TGCGCCAGCACCCTTGGGAGGGGGGCTGAAGCTTTCTTT. V is TRBV5-1 and J is TRBJ1-1; D might be TRBD1 (6 bases). V was cut by 6 bases and J by 6 bases, with 15 bases left in between. The germline V gene encodes CDR1 SGHRS and CDR2 YFSETQ. There are 13 residues in the CDR3.

This clonotype came up a few times. CDR3: CASSAPAGTQNTEAFF. The CDR3 DNA is TGTGCCAGCAGTGCGCCGGCCGGGACACAGAACACTGAAGCTTTCTTT. The chain couples TRBV12-3 or TRBV12-4 to TRBJ1-1; tentative D call: TRBD1 (6 bases). This CDR3 comprises 16 residues. Trimming took 5 bases from V and 1 from J, leaving 17 bases between them.

This clonotype was observed a handful of times. The J gene is TRBJ2-7, the V gene TRBV7-8, with D perhaps matching TRBD1 (6 bases). This CDR3 is built from 16 residues. V lost 3 bases and J 4 bases, leaving 19 bases between the germline ends. The germline V gene encodes CDR1 SGHVS and CDR2 FQNEAQ. CDR3 region: CASSLEARPQGYEQYV. The DNA of the CDR3 is TGTGCCAGCAGCTTGGAGGCCCGACCCCAGGGGTACGAGCAGTACGTC.

This clonotype showed up just a few times. The chain couples TRBV20-1 to TRBJ2-1; 9 nucleotides agree with TRBD2. The ends lost 2 bases at V and 0 bases at J; junction bases unmatched: 5. The CDR3 has 16 amino acids. The germline V gene has CDR1 DFQATT and CDR2 SNEGSKA (reference sequence). CDR3 in amino acids: CSARIPSGASYNEQFF. For the CDR3, the DNA is TGCAGTGCTAGAATACCTAGCGGGGCCTCCTACAATGAGCAGTTCTTC.

This clonotype was counted only a few times. The chain carries TRBV7-9 and TRBJ2-1; 9 bases are shared with TRBD1. The CDR3 has 16 residues. CDR1 is SEHNR, CDR2 FQNEAQ, per germline (reference sequence). Losses at the gene ends were 1 base for V and 8 bases for J; bases not matched to a gene: 9. The CDR3 DNA is TGTGCCAGCAGCTTAGGGCCGGGACAGGGTTACGATGAGCAGTTCTTC. As protein: CASSLGPGQGYDEQFF.

This clonotype was counted ten times or more. This chain links TRBV29-1 with TRBJ2-1; D is ambiguous. Germline values: CDR1 SQVTM, CDR2 ANQGSEA. Trimming took off 2 bases at V and 4 bases at J, with 6 bases between the two ends. The CDR3 has 12 residues. In nucleotides, the CDR3 is TGCAGCGTTGAAAAGGAATACAATGAGCAGTTCTTC. Protein sequence: CSVEKEYNEQFF.

V is TRBV6-2 or TRBV6-3 and J is TRBJ2-1; TRBD1 might be the D (5 bases). The CDR3 consists of 14 residues. Germline V gene lookup returns CDR1 MNHEY and CDR2 SVGEGT. V was shortened by 6 bases and J by 5 bases, with 14 bases between the two germline ends. Written as DNA, the CDR3 is TGTGCCAGCAGAGCGCAGGGCGTCCACAATGAGCAGTTCTTC. It is translated as CASRAQGVHNEQFF.